The clone carrying this T cell receptor (beta chain) was recorded at least ten times. What it binds is not known. The CDR3 length is 15 residues. V was pared by 7 bases and J by 6 bases, with 20 bases between. This specimen belongs to a study of molecular identifiers for immune sequencing clone quantification. The study, taken as a whole, reports: In cases of identical TCR molecules sharing a barcode, highly expanded clone sizes could be underestimated. Detection of one spiked Jurkat cell's TCR RNA reportedly worked in 980,000 or so naive cells.

TCRdb re-called the PCR reads through MiXCR, storing one row per CDR3 protein. The repertoire consists of around 460,000 distinct CDR3 sequences, with around 25% occurring once and the leading ten covering around 0.76%. This chain joins TRBV12-3 or TRBV12-4 and TRBJ2-3; a weak D match, TRBD1 (6 bases). Sequenced sample: naive CD8+ T cells from blood, with Jurkat cell RNA spiked in. The subset here: FACS-sorted CD8+CD4-CCR7+CD45RA+ naive T cells. This TCR came from a human donor in good health. Some libraries in this study had Jurkat cell RNA spiked in. CDR3 region: CASTLNLGAGDTQYF. CDR3 nucleotide sequence: TGTGCCAGCACCCTCAATTTGGGGGCTGGGGATACGCAGTATTTT.